This TCR beta chain was identified during a study of blood T cell repertoires in COVID-19. Study summary: The United States, Italy and Spain provided the acute and convalescent COVID-19 samples.

Generated by immunoSEQ multiplex PCR, the TCRdb table keeps only in-frame clones and is missing some. This table holds hundreds of thousands of clones, 85% to 90% found once. Germline V lookup: CDR1 SEHNR, CDR2 FQNEAQ (reference sequence). This CDR3 spans 14 amino acids. Trimming removed 5 bases from V and 6 bases from J, with 15 bases in between. The rearrangement joins TRBV7-9 to TRBJ2-3, with D possibly being TRBD1 (6 bases). The clonotype was recovered from a man aged 70 or older with acute or convalescent COVID-19. Sequencing used peripheral blood. CDR3 sequence: CASSMAGVPDTQYF. The CDR3 region has the DNA TGTGCCAGCAGCATGGCAGGGGTCCCCGATACGCAGTATTTT.